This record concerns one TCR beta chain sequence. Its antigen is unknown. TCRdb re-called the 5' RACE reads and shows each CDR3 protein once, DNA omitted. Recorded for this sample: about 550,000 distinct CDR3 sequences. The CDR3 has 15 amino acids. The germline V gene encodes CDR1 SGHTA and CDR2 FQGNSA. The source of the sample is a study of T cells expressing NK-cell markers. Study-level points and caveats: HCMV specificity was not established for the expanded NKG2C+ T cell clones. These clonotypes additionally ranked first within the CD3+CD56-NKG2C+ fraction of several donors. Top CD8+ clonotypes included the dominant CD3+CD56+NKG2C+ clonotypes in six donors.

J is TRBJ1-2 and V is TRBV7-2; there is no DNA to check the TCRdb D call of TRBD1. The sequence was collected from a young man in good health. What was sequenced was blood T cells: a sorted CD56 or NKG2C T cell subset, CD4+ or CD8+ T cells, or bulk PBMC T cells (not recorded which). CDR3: CASSQGNRGIYGYTF.